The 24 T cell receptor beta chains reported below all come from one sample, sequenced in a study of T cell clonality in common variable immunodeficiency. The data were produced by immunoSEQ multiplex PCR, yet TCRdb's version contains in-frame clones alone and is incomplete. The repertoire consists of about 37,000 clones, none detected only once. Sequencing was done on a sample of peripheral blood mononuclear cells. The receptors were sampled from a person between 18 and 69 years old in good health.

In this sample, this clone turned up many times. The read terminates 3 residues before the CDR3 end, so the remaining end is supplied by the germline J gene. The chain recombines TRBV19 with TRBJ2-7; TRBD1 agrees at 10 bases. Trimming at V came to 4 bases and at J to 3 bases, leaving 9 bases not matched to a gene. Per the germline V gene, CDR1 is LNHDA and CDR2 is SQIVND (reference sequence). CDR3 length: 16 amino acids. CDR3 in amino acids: CASSRGVGQGVYEQYF. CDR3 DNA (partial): TGTGCCAGTAGTAGGGGGGTCGGACAGGGGGTCTACGAG.

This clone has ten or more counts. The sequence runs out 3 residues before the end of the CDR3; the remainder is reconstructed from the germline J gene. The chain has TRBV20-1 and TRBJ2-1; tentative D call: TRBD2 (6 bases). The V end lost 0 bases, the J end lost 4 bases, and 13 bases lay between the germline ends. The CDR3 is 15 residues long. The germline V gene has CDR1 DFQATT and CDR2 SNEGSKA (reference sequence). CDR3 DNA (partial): TGCAGTGCTAGAGATCCCGGGGGAGCGTACAATGAG. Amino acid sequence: CSARDPGGAYNE. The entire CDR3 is CSARDPGGAYNEQFF.

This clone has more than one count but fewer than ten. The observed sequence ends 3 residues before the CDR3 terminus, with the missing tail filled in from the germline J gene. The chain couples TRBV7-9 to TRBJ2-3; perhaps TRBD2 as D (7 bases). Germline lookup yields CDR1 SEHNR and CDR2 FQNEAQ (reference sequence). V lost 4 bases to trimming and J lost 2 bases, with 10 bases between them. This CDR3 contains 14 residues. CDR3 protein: CASSSGGPTDTQYF. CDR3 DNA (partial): TGTGCCAGCAGCTCCGGGGGGCCCACAGATACG.

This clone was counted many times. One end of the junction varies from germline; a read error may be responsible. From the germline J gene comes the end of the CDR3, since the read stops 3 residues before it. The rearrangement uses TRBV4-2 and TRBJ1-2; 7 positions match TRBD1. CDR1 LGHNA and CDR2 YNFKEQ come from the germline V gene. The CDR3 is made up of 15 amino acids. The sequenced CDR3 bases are TGCGCCAACAGCCAAGATCAGGGGGTGAATTGGGGC. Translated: CANSQDQGVNWG. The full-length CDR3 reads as CANSQDQGVNWGYTF.

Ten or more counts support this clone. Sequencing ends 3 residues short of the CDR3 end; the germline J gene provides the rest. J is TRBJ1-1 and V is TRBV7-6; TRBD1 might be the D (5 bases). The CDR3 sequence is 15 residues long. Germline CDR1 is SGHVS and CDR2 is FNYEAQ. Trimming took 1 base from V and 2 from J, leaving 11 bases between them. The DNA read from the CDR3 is TGTGCCAGCAGCTTAGTGACGGGGGAAAACACTGAA. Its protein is CASSLVTGENTE. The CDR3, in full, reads CASSLVTGENTEAFF.

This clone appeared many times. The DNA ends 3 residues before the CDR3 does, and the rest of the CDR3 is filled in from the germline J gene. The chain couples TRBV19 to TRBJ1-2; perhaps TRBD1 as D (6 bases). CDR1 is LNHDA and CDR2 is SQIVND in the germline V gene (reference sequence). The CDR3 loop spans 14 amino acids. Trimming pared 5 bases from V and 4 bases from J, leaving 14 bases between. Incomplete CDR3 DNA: TGTGCCAGTAGTTTGTGGGGGCAGGTCTATGGC. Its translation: CASSLWGQVYG. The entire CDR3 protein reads CASSLWGQVYGYTF. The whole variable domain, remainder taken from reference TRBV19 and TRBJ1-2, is DGGITQSPKYLFRKEGQNVTLSCEQNLNHDAMYWYRQDPGQGLRLIYYSQIVNDFQKGDIAEGYSVSREKKESFPLTVTSAQKNPTAFYLCASSLWGQVYGYTFGSGTRLTVV.

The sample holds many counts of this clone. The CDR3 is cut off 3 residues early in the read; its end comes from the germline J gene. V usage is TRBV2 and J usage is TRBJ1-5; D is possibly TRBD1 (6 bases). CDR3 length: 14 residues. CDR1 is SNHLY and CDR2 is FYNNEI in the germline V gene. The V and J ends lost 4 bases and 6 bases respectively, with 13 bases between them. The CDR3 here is CASSVEGGAQPQHF. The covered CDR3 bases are TGTGCCAGCAGTGTTGAAGGGGGAGCTCAGCCC.

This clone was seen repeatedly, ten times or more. The CDR3 reads CASSSDRRAYEQYF. Partial CDR3 DNA: TGCGCCAGCAGCTCCGACAGGAGAGCCTACGAG. The V and J genes are TRBV4-1 and TRBJ2-7, with TRBD1 as a possible D gene (6 bases). The observed sequence ends 3 residues before the CDR3 terminus, with the missing tail filled in from the germline J gene. This CDR3 is built from 14 residues. The V gene's germline CDR1 is MGHRA and CDR2 YSYEKL. Trimming removed 5 bases from V and 2 bases from J, with 13 bases in between.

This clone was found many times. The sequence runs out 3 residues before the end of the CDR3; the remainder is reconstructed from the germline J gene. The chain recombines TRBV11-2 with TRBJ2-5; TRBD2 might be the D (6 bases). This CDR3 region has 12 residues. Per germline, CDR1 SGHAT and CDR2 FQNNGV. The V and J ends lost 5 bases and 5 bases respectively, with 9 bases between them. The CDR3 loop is CASSKGTETQYF. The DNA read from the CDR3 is TGTGCCAGCAGCAAGGGGACTGAGACC.

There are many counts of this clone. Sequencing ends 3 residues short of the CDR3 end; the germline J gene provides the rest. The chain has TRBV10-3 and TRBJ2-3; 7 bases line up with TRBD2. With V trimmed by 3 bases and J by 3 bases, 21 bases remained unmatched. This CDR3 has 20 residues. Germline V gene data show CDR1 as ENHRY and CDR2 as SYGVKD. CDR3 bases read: TGTGCCATCAGTGACCACGGGGATCTGGCGGGGGATTATAGTACAGATACG. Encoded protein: CAISDHGDLAGDYSTDT. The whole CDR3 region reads CAISDHGDLAGDYSTDTQYF.

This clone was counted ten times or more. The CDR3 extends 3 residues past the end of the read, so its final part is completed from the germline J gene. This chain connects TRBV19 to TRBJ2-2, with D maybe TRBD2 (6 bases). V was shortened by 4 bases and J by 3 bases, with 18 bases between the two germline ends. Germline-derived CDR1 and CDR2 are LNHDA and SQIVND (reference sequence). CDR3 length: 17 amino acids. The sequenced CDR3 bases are TGTGCCAGTAGTACCACCCCCCCGACTAGACACACCGGGGAG. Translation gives CASSTTPPTRHTGE. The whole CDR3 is CASSTTPPTRHTGELFF. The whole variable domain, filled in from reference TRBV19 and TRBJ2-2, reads DGGITQSPKYLFRKEGQNVTLSCEQNLNHDAMYWYRQDPGQGLRLIYYSQIVNDFQKGDIAEGYSVSREKKESFPLTVTSAQKNPTAFYLCASSTTPPTRHTGELFFGEGSRLTVL.

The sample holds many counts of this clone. CDR3 bases read: TGCAGTGCTAGCAACGACAGGTATAATTCACCC. This translates into CSASNDRYNSP. The complete CDR3 sequence is CSASNDRYNSPLHF. The chain couples TRBV20-1 to TRBJ1-6; the D gene is possibly TRBD1 (6 bases). The read terminates 3 residues ahead of where the CDR3 ends, so the germline J gene completes it. V was pared by 3 bases and J by 4 bases, with 10 bases between. The CDR3 consists of 14 residues. Germline-derived CDR1 and CDR2 are DFQATT and SNEGSKA (reference sequence).

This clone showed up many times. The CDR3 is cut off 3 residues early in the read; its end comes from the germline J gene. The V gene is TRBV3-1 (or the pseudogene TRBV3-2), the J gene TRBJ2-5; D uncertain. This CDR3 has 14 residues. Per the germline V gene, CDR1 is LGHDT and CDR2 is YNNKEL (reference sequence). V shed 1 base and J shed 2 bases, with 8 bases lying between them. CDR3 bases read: TGTGCCAGCAGCCAAGGTCAGGAACAAGAGACC. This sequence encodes CASSQGQEQET. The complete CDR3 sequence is CASSQGQEQETQYF.

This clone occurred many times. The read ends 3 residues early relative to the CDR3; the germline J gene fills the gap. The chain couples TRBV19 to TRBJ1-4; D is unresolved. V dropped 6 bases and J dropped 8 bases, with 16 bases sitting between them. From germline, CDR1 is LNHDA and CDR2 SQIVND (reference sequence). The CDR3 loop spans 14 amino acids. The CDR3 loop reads CASRERGGSEKLFF. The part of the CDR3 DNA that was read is TGTGCCAGTAGAGAAAGAGGCGGAAGCGAAAAA.

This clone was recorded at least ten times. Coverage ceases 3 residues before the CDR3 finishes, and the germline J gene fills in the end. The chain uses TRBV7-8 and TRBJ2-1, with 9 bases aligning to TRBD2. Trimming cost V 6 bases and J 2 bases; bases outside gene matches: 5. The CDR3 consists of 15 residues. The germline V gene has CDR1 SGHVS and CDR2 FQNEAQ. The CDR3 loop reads CASSLTSGTYNEQFF. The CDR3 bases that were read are TGTGCCAGCAGTCTGACTAGCGGCACCTACAATGAG.

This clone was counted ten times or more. The CDR3 spells CASSRRTGDSYNEQFF. The sequenced part of the CDR3 DNA is TGTGCCAGCAGTAGACGGACAGGCGACTCCTACAATGAG. The V call is TRBV28, the J call TRBJ2-1, with 7 bases fitting TRBD1. The missing CDR3 end, 3 residues past where the read stops, is filled in from the germline J gene. The ends lost 5 bases at V and 0 bases at J; junction bases unmatched: 7. Germline CDR1 is MDHEN and CDR2 is SYDVKM. The CDR3 is 16 residues long. Drawing the rest from reference TRBV28 and TRBJ2-1, the complete variable domain is DVKVTQSSRYLVKRTGEKVFLECVQDMDHENMFWYRQDPGLGLRLIYFSYDVKMKEKGDIPEGYSVSREKKERFSLILESASTNQTSMYLCASSRRTGDSYNEQFFGPGTRLTVL.

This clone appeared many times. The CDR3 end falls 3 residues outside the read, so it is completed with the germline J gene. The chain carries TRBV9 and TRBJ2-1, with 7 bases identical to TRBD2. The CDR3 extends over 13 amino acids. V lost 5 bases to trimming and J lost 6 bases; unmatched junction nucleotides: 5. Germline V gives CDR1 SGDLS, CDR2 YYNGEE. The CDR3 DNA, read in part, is TGTGCCAGCAGGTCCGGGACTACCAATGAG. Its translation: CASRSGTTNE. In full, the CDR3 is CASRSGTTNEQFF.

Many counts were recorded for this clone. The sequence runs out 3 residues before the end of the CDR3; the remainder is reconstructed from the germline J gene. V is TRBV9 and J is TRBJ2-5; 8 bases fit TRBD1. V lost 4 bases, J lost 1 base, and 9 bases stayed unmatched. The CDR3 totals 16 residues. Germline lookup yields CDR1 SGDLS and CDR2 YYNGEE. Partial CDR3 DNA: TGTGCCAGCAGCCCCAGAGGACAGGGCTTCCAAGAGACC. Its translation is CASSPRGQGFQET. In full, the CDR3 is CASSPRGQGFQETQYF.

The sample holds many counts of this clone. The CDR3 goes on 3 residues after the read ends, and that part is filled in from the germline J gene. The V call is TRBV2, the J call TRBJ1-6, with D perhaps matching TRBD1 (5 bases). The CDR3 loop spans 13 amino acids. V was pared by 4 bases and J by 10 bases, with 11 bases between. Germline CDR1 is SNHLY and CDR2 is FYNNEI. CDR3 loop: CASSVGGFSPLHF. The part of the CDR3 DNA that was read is TGTGCCAGCAGTGTCGGGGGTTTCTCACCC. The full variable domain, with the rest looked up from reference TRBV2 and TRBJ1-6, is EPEVTQTPSHQVTQMGQEVILRCVPISNHLYFYWYRQILGQKVEFLVSFYNNEISEKSEIFDDQFSVERPDGSNFTLKIRSTKLEDSAMYFCASSVGGFSPLHFGNGTRLTVT.

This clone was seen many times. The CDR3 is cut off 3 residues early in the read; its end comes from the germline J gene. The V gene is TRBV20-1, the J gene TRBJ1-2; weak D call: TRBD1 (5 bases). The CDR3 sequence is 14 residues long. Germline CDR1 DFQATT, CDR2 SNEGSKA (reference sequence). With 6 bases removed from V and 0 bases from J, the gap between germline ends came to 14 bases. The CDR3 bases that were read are TGCAGTGCCCTCGGGGGAGTTGCTAACTATGGC. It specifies CSALGGVANYG. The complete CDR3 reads CSALGGVANYGYTF.

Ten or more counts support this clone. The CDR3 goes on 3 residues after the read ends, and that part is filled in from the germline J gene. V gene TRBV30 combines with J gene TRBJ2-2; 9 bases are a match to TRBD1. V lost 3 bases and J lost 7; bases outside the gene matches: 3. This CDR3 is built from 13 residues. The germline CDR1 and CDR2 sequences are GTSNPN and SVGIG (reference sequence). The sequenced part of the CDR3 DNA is TGTGCCTGGAGCGGGACAGGGTTCGGGGAG. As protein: CAWSGTGFGE. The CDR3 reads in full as CAWSGTGFGELFF.

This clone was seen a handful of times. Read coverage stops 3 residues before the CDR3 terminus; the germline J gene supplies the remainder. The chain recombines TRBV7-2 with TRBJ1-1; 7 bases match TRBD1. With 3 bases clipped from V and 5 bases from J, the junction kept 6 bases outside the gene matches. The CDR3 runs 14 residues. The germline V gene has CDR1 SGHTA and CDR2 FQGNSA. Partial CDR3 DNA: TGTGCCAGCAGCTTCTGGGACAGATTGACTGAA. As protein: CASSFWDRLTE. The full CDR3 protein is CASSFWDRLTEAFF.

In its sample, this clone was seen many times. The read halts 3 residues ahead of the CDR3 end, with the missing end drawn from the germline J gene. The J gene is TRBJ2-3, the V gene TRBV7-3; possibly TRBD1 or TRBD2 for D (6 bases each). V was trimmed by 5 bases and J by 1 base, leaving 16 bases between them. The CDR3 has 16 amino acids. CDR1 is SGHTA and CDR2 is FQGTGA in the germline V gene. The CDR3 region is CASSPGVGSGTDTQYF. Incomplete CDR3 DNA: TGTGCCAGCAGCCCAGGGGTCGGGAGTGGCACAGATACG.

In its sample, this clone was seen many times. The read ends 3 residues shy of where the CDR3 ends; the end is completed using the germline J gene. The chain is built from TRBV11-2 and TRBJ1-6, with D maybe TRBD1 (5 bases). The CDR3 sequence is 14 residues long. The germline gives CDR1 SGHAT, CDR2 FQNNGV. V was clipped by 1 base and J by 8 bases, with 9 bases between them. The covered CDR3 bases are TGTGCCAGCAGCTTAGTCCCCAGGGATTCACCC. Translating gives CASSLVPRDSP. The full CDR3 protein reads CASSLVPRDSPLHF.